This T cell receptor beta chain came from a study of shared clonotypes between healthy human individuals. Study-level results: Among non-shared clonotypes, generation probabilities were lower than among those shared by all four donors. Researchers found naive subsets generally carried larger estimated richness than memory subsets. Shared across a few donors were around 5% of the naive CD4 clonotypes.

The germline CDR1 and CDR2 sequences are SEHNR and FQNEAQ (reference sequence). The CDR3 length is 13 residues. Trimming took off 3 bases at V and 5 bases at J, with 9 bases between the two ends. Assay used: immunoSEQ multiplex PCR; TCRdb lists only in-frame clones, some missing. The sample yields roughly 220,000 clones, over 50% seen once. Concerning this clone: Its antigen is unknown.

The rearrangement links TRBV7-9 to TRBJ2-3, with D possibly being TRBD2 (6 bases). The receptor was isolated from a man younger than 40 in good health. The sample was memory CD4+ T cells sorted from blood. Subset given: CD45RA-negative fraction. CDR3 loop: CASSLTRGDTQYF. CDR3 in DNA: TGTGCCAGCAGCTTGACTAGGGGAGATACGCAGTATTTT.